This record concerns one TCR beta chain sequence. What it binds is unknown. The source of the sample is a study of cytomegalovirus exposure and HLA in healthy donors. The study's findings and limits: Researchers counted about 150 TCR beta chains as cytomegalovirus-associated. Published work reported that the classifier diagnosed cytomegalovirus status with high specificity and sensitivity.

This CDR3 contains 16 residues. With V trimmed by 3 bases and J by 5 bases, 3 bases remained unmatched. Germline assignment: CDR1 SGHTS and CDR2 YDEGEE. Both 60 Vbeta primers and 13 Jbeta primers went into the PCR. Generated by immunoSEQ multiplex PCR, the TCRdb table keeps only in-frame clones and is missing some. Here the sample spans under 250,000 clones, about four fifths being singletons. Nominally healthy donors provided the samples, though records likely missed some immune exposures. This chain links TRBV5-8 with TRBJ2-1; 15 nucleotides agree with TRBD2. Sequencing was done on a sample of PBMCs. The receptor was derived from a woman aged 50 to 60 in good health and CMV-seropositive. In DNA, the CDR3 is TGTGCCAGCAGCTCCCGGACTAGCGGGGGGGACAATGAGCAGTTCTTC. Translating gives CASSSRTSGGDNEQFF. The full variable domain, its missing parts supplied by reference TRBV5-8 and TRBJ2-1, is EAGVTQSPTHLIKTRGQQATLRCSPISGHTSVYWYQQALGLGLQFLLWYDEGEERNRGNFPPRFSGRQFPNYSSELNVNALELEDSALYLCASSSRTSGGDNEQFFGPGTRLTVL.